This section outlines one TCR beta chain sequence together with its context. The sample belongs to a study of blood T cell repertoires in COVID-19. Study context: PBMCs, B-cell-depleted T cells, or T cells provided the cDNA or gDNA that made up the material.

The CDR3 contains 16 residues. V trimming: 4 bases; J trimming: 0 bases; junction bases outside the gene matches: 0. Germline V CDR1 and CDR2: SGHTA, FQGTGA. Original processing methods: Amplification of reference gene primers was used by the study to estimate nucleated cell counts. Some clones are missing from TCRdb's copy, which holds only in-frame ones; the method was immunoSEQ multiplex PCR. V and J calls and clone size follow that table, whereas D and trimming were derived from the DNA. The repertoire includes about 20,000 clones, 75% to 85% of them detected once, and 56% sits in the top ten. The sequencing sample was made of peripheral blood. The sequence derives from a man older than 75 with acute or convalescent COVID-19. This chain connects TRBV7-3 to TRBJ2-1, with 13 bases fitting TRBD2. The CDR3 DNA follows: TGTGCCAGCAGCTGGACTAGCGGGAGCTCCTACAATGAGCAGTTCTTC. This encodes CASSWTSGSSYNEQFF.